This T cell receptor (beta chain) was recovered during a study of shared clonotypes between healthy human individuals. Germline V gene lookup returns CDR1 ENHRY and CDR2 SYGVKD. The CDR3 has 13 residues. The naive CD8 subset, CD45RO-negative cells positively selected for CCR7, excluded terminally differentiated effector memory CD45RA+ cells. Some clones are missing from TCRdb's copy, which holds only in-frame ones; the method was immunoSEQ multiplex PCR. The sample holds under 1 million clones; 80% to 95% are singletons and the top ten take 24%. Remarks on this clone: One end of the junction varies from germline; a read error may be responsible.

The gene calls are TRBV10-3 and TRBJ2-7, with TRBD2 identical over 13 bases. The sequence came from a man aged 25 to 45 in good health. The source material was naive CD8+ T cells sorted from blood. CDR3 DNA: TGTGCCATCAGTGAGGGGACTAGCGGGATTTTTTCCTTC. This gives the protein CAISEGTSGIFSF.